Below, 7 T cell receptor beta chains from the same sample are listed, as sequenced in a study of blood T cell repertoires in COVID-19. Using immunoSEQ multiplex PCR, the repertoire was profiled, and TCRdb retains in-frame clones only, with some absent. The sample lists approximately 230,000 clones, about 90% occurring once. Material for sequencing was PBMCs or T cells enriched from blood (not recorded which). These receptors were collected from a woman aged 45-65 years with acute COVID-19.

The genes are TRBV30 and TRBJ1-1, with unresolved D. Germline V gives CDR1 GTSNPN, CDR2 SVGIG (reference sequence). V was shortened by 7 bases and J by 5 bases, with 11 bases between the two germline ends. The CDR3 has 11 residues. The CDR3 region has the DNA TGTGCCTTGTCATGGGAGACTGAAGCTTTCTTT. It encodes CALSWETEAFF.

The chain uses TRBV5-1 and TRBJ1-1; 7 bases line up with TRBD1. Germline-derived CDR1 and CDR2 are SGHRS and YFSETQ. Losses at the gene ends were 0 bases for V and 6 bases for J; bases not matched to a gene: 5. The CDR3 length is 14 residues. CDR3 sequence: CASSLVQGNSEAFF. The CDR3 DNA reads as TGCGCCAGCAGCTTGGTACAGGGGAATTCTGAAGCTTTCTTT.

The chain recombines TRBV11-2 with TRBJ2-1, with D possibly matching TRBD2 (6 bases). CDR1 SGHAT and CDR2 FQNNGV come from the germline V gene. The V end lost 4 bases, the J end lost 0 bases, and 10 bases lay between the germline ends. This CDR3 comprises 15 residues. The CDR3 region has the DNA TGTGCCAGCAGCTCCTATAGCGGCTCCTACAATGAGCAGTTCTTC. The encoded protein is CASSSYSGSYNEQFF.

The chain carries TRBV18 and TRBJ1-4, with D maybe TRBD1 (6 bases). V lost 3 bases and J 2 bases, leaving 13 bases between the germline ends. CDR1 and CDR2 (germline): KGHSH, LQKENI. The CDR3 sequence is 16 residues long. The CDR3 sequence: CASSPGGGRTNEKLFF. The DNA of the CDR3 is TGTGCCAGCTCACCTGGCGGGGGGCGGACTAATGAAAAACTGTTTTTT.

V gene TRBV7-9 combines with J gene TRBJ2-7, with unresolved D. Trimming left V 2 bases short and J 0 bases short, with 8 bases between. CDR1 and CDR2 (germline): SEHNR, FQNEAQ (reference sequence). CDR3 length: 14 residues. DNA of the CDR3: TGTGCCAGCAGCTTAACCTTTAGCTCCTACGAGCAGTACTTC. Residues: CASSLTFSSYEQYF.

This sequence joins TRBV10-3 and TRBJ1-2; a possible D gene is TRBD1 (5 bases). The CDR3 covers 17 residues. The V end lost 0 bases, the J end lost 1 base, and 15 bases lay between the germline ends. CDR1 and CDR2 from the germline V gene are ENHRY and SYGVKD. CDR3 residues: CAISESTDPGGNYGYTF. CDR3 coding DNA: TGTGCCATCAGTGAGTCGACAGACCCGGGGGGTAACTATGGCTACACCTTC.

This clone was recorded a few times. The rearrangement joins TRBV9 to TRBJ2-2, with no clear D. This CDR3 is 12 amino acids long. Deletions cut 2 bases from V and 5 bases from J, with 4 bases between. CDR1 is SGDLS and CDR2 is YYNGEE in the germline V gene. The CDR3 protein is CASSVGTGELFF. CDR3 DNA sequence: TGTGCCAGCAGCGTCGGTACCGGGGAGCTGTTTTTT.